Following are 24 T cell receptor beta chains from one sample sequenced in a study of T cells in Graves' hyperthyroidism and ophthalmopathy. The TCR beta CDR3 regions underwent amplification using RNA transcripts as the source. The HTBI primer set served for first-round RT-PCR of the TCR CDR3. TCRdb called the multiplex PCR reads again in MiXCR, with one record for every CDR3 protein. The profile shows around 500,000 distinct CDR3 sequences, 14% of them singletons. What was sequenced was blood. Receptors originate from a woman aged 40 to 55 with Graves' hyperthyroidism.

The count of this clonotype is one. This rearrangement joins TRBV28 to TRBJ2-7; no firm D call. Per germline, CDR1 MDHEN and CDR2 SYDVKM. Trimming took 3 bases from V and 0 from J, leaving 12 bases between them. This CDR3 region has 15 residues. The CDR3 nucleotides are TGTGCCAGCAGTTTCGGGCGGTTAAGCTCCTACGAGCAGTACTTC. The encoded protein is CASSFGRLSSYEQYF.

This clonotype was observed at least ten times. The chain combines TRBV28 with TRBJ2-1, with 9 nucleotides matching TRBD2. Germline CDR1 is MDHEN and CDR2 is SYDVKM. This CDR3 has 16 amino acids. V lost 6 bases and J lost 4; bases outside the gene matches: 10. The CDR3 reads CASSSFLAGAYNEQFF. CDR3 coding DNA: TGTGCCAGCAGCTCCTTTTTAGCGGGAGCTTACAATGAGCAGTTCTTC.

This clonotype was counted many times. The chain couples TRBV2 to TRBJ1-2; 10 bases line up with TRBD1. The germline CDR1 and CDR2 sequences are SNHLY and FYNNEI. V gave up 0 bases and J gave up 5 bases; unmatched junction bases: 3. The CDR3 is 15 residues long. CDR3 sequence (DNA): TGTGCCAGCAGTGAAGCGACAGGGGGCGGTTATGGCTACACCTTC. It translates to CASSEATGGGYGYTF.

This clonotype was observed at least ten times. The CDR3 coding sequence is TGCAGTGCTAGAGATACGGTCTCAGGGGATTTTGGCTACACCTTC. It yields the protein CSARDTVSGDFGYTF. The chain recombines TRBV20-1 with TRBJ1-2; D may be TRBD1 (6 bases). The CDR3 is 15 residues long. Germline assignment: CDR1 DFQATT and CDR2 SNEGSKA (reference sequence). Between the trimmed V and J ends, which lost 0 bases and 7 bases, there was a span of 18 bases.

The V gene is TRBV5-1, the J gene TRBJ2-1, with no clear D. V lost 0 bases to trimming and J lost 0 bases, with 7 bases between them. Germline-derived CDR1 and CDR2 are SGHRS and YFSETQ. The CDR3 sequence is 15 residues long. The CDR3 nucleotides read TGCGCCAGCAGCTTGGAGGAAAGCTCCTACAATGAGCAGTTCTTC. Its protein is CASSLEESSYNEQFF.

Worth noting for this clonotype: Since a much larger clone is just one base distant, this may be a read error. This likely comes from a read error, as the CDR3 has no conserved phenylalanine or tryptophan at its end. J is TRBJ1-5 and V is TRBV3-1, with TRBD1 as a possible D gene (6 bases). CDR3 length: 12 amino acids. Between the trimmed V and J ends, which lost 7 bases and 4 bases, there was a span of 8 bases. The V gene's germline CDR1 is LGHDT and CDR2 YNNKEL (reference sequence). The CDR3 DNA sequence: TGTGCCAGCACCACAGGGAATCAGCCCCAGCATCTT. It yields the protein CASTTGNQPQHL.

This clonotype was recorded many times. The CDR3 nucleotides are TGCGCCAGCAGCTTGGAGGAGCAGCGGGAGACAGATACGCAGTATTTT. This codes for CASSLEEQRETDTQYF. The chain carries TRBV5-1 and TRBJ2-3, with 8 bases identical to TRBD2. CDR1 is SGHRS, CDR2 YFSETQ, per germline. This CDR3 contains 16 residues. Trimming took 0 bases from V and 3 from J; bases not matched to a gene: 6.

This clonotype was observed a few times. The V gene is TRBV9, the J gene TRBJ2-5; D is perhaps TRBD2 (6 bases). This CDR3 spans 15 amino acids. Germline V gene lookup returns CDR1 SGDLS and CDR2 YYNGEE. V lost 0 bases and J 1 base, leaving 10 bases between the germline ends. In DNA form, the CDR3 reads TGTGCCAGCAGCGTAGGGGGGGTTGGCCAAGAGACCCAGTACTTC. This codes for CASSVGGVGQETQYF.

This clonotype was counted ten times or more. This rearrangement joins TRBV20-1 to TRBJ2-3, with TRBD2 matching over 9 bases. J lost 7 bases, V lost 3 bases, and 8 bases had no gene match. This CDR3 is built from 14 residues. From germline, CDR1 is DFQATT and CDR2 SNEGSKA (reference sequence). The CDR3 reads CSARIAGELNTQYF. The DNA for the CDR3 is TGCAGTGCTAGGATAGCGGGAGAATTGAATACGCAGTATTTT.

For the CDR3, the DNA is TGTGCCAGCAGTAGACAGGGGTTCTACGAGCAGTACTTC. Translated, it gives CASSRQGFYEQYF. The chain has TRBV3-1 and TRBJ2-7; 8 bases line up with TRBD1. Germline lookup yields CDR1 LGHDT and CDR2 YNNKEL (reference sequence). Losses at the gene ends were 6 bases for V and 3 bases for J; bases not matched to a gene: 4. The CDR3 contains 13 residues.

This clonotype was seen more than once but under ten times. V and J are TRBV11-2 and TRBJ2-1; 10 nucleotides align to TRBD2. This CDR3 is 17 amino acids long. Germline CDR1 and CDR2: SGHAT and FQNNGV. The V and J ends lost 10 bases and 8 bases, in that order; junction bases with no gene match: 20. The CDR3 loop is CATAKGASGRLGDEQFF. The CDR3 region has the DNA TGTGCCACGGCGAAGGGGGCTAGCGGGAGATTGGGGGATGAGCAGTTCTTC.

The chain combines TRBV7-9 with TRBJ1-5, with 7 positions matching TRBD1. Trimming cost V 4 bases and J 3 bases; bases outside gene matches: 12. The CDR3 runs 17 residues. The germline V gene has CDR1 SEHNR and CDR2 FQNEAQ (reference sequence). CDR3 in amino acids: CASSSTHTGDLNQPQHF. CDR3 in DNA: TGTGCCAGCAGCTCCACCCATACAGGGGATCTCAATCAGCCCCAGCATTTT.

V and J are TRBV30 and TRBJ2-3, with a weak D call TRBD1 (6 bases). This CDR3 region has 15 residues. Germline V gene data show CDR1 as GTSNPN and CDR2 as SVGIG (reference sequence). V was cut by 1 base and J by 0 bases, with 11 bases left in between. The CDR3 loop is CAWSESDSSTDTQYF. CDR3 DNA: TGTGCCTGGAGTGAATCGGACAGCAGCACAGATACGCAGTATTTT.

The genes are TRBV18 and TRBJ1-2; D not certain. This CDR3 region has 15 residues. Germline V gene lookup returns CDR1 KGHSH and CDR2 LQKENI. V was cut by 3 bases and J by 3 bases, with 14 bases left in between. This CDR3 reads CASSPAGRSDYGYTF. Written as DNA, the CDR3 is TGTGCCAGCTCACCCGCGGGAAGGTCCGACTATGGCTACACCTTC.

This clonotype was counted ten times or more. CDR3 sequence (DNA): TGTGCCAGCTCACCACGAGACAGAGGAAACACCATATATTTT. The encoded protein is CASSPRDRGNTIYF. The chain uses TRBV18 and TRBJ1-3; maybe TRBD1 (5 bases). This CDR3 region has 14 residues. Germline CDR1 reads KGHSH; CDR2 reads LQKENI. The V gene lost 1 base and the J gene lost 4 bases, with 8 bases spanning the gap.

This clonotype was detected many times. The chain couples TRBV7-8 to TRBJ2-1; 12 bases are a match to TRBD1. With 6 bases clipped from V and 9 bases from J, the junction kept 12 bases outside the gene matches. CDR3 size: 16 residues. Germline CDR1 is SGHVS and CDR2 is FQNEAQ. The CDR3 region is CASRSPGQGASSEQFF. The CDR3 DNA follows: TGTGCCAGCAGGTCTCCGGGACAGGGGGCTTCTAGTGAGCAGTTCTTC.

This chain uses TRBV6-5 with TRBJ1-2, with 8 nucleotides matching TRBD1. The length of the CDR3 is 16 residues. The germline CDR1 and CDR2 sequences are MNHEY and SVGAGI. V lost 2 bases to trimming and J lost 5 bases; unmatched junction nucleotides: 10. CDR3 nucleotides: TGTGCCAGCAGTTACGCAACCGGACAGGGAGAATATGGCTACACCTTC. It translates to CASSYATGQGEYGYTF.

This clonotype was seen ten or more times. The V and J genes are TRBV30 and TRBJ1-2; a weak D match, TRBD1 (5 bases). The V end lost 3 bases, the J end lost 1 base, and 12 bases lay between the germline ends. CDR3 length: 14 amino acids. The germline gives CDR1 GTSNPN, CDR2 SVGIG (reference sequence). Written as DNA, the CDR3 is TGTGCCTGGAGAGGGACCAGTAATAACTATGGCTACACCTTC. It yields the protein CAWRGTSNNYGYTF.

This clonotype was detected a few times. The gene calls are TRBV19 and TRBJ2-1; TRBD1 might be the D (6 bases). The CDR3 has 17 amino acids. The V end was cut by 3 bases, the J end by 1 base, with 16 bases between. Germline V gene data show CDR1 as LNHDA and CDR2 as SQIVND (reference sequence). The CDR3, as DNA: TGTGCCAGTAGTATTACTTTGACAGGAGTATCCTACAATGAGCAGTTCTTC. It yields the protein CASSITLTGVSYNEQFF.

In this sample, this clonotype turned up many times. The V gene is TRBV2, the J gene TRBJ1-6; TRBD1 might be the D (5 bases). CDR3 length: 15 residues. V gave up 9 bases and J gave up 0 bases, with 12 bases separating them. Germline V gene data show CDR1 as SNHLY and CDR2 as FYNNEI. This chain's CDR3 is CASGPQGSYNSPLHF. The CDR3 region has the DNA TGTGCCAGTGGCCCGCAGGGCTCCTATAATTCACCCCTCCACTTT. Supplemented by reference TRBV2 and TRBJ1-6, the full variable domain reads EPEVTQTPSHQVTQMGQEVILRCVPISNHLYFYWYRQILGQKVEFLVSFYNNEISEKSEIFDDQFSVERPDGSNFTLKIRSTKLEDSAMYFCASGPQGSYNSPLHFGNGTRLTVT.

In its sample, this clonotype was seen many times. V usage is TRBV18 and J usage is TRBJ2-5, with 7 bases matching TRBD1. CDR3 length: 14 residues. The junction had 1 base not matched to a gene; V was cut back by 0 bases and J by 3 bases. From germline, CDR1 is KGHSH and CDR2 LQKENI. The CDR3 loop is CASSPPGQKETQYF. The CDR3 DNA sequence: TGTGCCAGCTCACCACCGGGACAGAAAGAGACCCAGTACTTC.

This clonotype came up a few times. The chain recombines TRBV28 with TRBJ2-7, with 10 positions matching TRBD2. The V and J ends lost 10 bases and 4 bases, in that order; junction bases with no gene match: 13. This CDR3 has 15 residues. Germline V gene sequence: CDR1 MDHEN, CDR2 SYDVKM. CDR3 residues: CATSKRASGSYEQYF. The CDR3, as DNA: TGTGCCACCTCCAAGAGGGCTAGCGGGAGTTACGAGCAGTACTTC. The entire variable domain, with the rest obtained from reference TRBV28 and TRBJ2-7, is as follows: DVKVTQSSRYLVKRTGEKVFLECVQDMDHENMFWYRQDPGLGLRLIYFSYDVKMKEKGDIPEGYSVSREKKERFSLILESASTNQTSMYLCATSKRASGSYEQYFGPGTRLTVT.

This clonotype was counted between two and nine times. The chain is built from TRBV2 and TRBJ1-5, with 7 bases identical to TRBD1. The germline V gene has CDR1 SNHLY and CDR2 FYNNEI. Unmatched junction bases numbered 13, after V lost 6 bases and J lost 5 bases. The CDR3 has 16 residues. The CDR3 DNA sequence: TGTGCCAGCAGGGGAGACAGGGCGGTTGGGTATCAGCCCCAGCATTTT. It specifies CASRGDRAVGYQPQHF.

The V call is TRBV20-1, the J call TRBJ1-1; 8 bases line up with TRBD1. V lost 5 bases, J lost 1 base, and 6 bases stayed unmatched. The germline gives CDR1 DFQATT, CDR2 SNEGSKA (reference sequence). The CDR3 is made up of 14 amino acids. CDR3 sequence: CSAYSDRENTEAFF. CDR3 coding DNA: TGCAGTGCTTACTCGGACAGGGAGAACACTGAAGCTTTCTTT.